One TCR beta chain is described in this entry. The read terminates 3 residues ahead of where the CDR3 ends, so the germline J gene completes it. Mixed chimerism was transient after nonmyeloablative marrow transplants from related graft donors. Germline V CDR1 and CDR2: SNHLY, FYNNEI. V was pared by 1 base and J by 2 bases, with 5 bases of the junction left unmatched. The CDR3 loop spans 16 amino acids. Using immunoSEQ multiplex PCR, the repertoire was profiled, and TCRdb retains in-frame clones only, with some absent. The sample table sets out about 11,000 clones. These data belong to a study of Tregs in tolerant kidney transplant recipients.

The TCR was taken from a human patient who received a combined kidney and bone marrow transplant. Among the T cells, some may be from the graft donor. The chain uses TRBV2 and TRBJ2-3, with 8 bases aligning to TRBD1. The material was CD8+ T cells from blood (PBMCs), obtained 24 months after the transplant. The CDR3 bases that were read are TGTGCCAGCAGTGAAGGCGGGACAGGAAACACAGATACG. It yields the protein CASSEGGTGNTDT. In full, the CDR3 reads CASSEGGTGNTDTQYF.